Presented here are 11 T cell receptor beta chains from one specimen sequenced in a study of blood T cell repertoires in COVID-19. Produced via immunoSEQ multiplex PCR; TCRdb's table is partial and in-frame only. The table lists 120,000 to 150,000 clones, about 83% of them singletons. Specimen: peripheral blood. The receptors here all came from a human donor in a cohort sampled during active COVID-19.

The rearrangement links TRBV2 to TRBJ1-2; D is perhaps TRBD1 (5 bases). Germline values: CDR1 SNHLY, CDR2 FYNNEI. The CDR3 has 13 residues. V gave up 4 bases and J gave up 1 base, with 7 bases separating them. The CDR3, as DNA: TGTGCCAGCAGTGCAGGGATTAACTATGGCTACACCTTC. This translates into CASSAGINYGYTF.

V gene TRBV5-6 combines with J gene TRBJ2-2, with no clear D. Per the germline V gene, CDR1 is SGHDT and CDR2 is YYEEEE. V was pared by 2 bases and J by 6 bases, with 8 bases between. This CDR3 contains 13 residues. CDR3 sequence reads: CASSLTAAGELFF. Here the CDR3 DNA reads TGTGCCAGCAGCTTAACGGCGGCCGGGGAGCTGTTTTTT. Supplemented by reference TRBV5-6 and TRBJ2-2, the full variable domain reads DAGVTQSPTHLIKTRGQQVTLRCSPKSGHDTVSWYQQALGQGPQFIFQYYEEEERQRGNFPDRFSGHQFPNYSSELNVNALLLGDSALYLCASSLTAAGELFFGEGSRLTVL.

The chain links TRBV27 to TRBJ2-7, with 7 nucleotides matching TRBD2. The CDR3 consists of 15 residues. V shed 7 bases and J 5 bases; nucleotides not matched to a gene: 14. Germline CDR1 and CDR2: MNHEY and SMNVEV (reference sequence). The CDR3 spells CASTNRGDYNHEQYF. The CDR3 nucleotides are TGTGCCAGCACAAACCGAGGGGACTACAACCACGAGCAGTACTTC.

V and J are TRBV30 and TRBJ2-3, with unresolved D. The V gene's germline CDR1 is GTSNPN and CDR2 SVGIG (reference sequence). The CDR3 spans 12 residues. The V end was cut by 3 bases, the J end by 2 bases, with 6 bases between. DNA of the CDR3: TGTGCCTGGAGCGGGTCCACAGATACGCAGTATTTT. This translates into CAWSGSTDTQYF.

The J gene is TRBJ1-1, the V gene TRBV3-1 (or the pseudogene TRBV3-2); the match to TRBD1 covers 7 bases. Germline loops: CDR1 LGHDT, CDR2 YNNKEL (reference sequence). The CDR3 spans 15 residues. V was clipped by 4 bases and J by 2 bases; unmatched bases: 7. The CDR3 nucleotides are TGTGCCAGCAGCCGCTACCGGGACAGTAACACTGAAGCTTTCTTT. Translating gives CASSRYRDSNTEAFF.

The V and J genes are TRBV30 and TRBJ2-2; 9 nucleotides align to TRBD1. J gave up 3 bases and V 4 bases, and 3 bases lay outside the gene matches. This CDR3 has 14 residues. In germline, CDR1 is GTSNPN, CDR2 SVGIG (reference sequence). The CDR3 protein is CAWNWDRDTGELFF. Here the CDR3 DNA reads TGTGCCTGGAATTGGGACAGGGACACCGGGGAGCTGTTTTTT.

J is TRBJ2-7 and V is TRBV6-5, with D possibly matching TRBD2 (7 bases). Germline CDR1 reads MNHEY; CDR2 reads SVGAGI. This CDR3 is 13 amino acids long. V dropped 6 bases and J dropped 5 bases, with 14 bases sitting between them. In DNA form, the CDR3 reads TGTGCCAGCAGAGTAAGGGGGGGGGACGAGCAGTACTTC. Its translation: CASRVRGGDEQYF.

The rearrangement links TRBV7-2 to TRBJ2-5; TRBD2 aligns across 10 bases. In germline, CDR1 is SGHTA, CDR2 FQGNSA. The CDR3 runs 15 residues. J lost 5 bases, V lost 7 bases, and 10 bases had no gene match. The CDR3 here is CASTVDSGRTETQYF. CDR3 DNA: TGTGCCAGCACAGTGGATAGCGGGAGGACGGAGACCCAGTACTTC.

This clone was observed a handful of times. This chain uses TRBV7-9 with TRBJ1-6, with a possible D match to TRBD1 (6 bases). The V end was cut by 5 bases, the J end by 7 bases, with 18 bases between. The CDR3 has 16 amino acids. CDR1 SEHNR and CDR2 FQNEAQ come from the germline V gene (reference sequence). CDR3 region: CASSPPLTGSNSPLHF. CDR3 bases: TGTGCCAGCAGCCCCCCTCTGACAGGTTCGAATTCACCCCTCCACTTT.

The chain employs TRBV6-2 or TRBV6-3 and TRBJ2-5; TRBD1 aligns across 7 bases. CDR3 length: 15 residues. V was pared by 2 bases and J by 5 bases, with 8 bases of the junction left unmatched. Germline V gives CDR1 MNHEY, CDR2 SVGEGT. The CDR3: CASSYPDRRRETQYF. For the CDR3, the DNA is TGTGCCAGCAGTTACCCGGACAGGAGGAGGGAGACCCAGTACTTC.

The V and J genes are TRBV4-2 and TRBJ2-3; D may be TRBD2 (5 bases). V was clipped by 0 bases and J by 3 bases, with 16 bases between them. The germline V gene encodes CDR1 LGHNA and CDR2 YNFKEQ. The CDR3 extends over 17 amino acids. CDR3 region: CASSQDFGEIGTDTQYF. In DNA, the CDR3 is TGTGCCAGCAGCCAAGATTTCGGGGAGATCGGAACAGATACGCAGTATTTT.